Below, one TCR beta chain is given with its context. Original data processing: It was from reference gene primer amplification that nucleated cell counts were estimated. Libraries were prepared by immunoSEQ multiplex PCR; TCRdb keeps only in-frame clonotypes and omits some of them. Clonal size and the V and J genes are those of that table, whereas D and trimming came from the DNA. The repertoire holds around 620,000 clones, with about 90% as singletons. J lost 6 bases, V lost 2 bases, and 4 bases had no gene match. The germline V gene has CDR1 SGHRS and CDR2 YFSETQ. The CDR3 spans 15 residues. The source of the sample is a study of blood T cell repertoires in COVID-19. Overall study: Acute and convalescent COVID-19 samples came from the United States, Italy and Spain. T cells, B-cell-depleted T cells, or PBMCs supplied cDNA or gDNA.

The origin of this receptor is a woman aged 18-29 years with acute or convalescent COVID-19. Sequencing was done on a sample of peripheral blood. This chain connects TRBV5-1 to TRBJ2-1; TRBD1 matches 11 bases. The CDR3 loop reads CASSLRTGGLNEQFF. Here the CDR3 DNA reads TGCGCCAGCAGCTTACGGACAGGGGGCCTCAATGAGCAGTTCTTC.